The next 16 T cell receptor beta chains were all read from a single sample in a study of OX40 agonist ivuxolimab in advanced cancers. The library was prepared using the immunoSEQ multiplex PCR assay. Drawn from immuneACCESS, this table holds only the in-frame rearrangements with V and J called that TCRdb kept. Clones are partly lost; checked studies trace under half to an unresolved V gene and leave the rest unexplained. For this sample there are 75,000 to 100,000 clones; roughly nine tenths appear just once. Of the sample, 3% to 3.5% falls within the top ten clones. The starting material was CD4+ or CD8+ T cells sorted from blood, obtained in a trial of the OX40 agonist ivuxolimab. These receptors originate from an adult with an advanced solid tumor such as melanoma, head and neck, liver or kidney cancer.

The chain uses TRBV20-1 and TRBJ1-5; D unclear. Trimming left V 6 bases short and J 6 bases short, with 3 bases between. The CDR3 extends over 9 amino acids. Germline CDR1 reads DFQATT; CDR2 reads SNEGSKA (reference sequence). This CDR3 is CSAGQPQHF. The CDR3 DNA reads TGCAGTGCGGGTCAGCCCCAGCATTTT.

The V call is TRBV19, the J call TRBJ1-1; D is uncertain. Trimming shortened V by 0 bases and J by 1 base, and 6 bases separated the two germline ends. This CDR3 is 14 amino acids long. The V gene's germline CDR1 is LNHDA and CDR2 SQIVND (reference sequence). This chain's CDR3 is CASSIEAGNTEAFF. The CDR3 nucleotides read TGTGCCAGTAGTATAGAGGCAGGGAACACTGAAGCTTTCTTT.

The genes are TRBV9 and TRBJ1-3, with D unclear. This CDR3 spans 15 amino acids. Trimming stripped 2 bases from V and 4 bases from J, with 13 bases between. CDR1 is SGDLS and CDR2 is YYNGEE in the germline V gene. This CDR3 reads CASSVGGREGNTIYF. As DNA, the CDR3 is TGTGCCAGCAGCGTCGGAGGGCGGGAGGGAAACACCATATATTTT.

CDR3 in amino acids: CASSSGLAVYEQYF. CDR3 sequence (DNA): TGTGCCAGCAGTTCGGGACTAGCGGTTTACGAGCAGTACTTC. The chain couples TRBV6-5 to TRBJ2-7, with 11 bases lining up with TRBD2. This CDR3 region has 14 residues. The V segment lost 4 bases and the J segment 4 bases; nucleotides outside the gene matches: 3. Germline assignment: CDR1 MNHEY and CDR2 SVGAGI.

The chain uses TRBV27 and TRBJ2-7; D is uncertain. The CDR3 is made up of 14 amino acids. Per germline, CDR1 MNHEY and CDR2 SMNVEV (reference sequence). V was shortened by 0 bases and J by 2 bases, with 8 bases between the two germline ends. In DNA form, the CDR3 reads TGTGCCAGCAGTTTATCCAATACAGCCTACGAGCAGTACTTC. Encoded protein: CASSLSNTAYEQYF.

CDR3 nucleotide sequence: TGTGCCAGCAGTGAACGCGGGAGTTCCCCGAGCTCCTACGAGCAGTACTTC. Translated: CASSERGSSPSSYEQYF. The V gene is TRBV6-1, the J gene TRBJ2-7, with 7 positions matching TRBD2. Trimming cost V 2 bases and J 0 bases; bases outside gene matches: 10. Looked up from germline, CDR1 is MNHNS and CDR2 is SASEGT. CDR3 length: 17 amino acids.

Here the CDR3 reads CASSRRGADTEAFF. The CDR3 DNA reads TGTGCCAGCAGCCGTCGGGGGGCTGACACTGAAGCTTTCTTT. The V and J genes are TRBV6-1 and TRBJ1-1, with a tentative D call TRBD1 (6 bases). This CDR3 is 14 amino acids long. Germline-derived CDR1 and CDR2 are MNHNS and SASEGT. The V and J ends lost 6 bases and 3 bases respectively, with 14 bases between them.

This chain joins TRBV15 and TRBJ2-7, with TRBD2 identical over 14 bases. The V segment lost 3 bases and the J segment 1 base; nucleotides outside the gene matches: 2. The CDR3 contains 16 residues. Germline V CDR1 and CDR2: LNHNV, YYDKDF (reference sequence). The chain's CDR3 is CATSRTSGRDSYEQYF. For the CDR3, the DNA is TGTGCCACCAGCAGGACTAGCGGGAGGGATTCCTACGAGCAGTACTTC.

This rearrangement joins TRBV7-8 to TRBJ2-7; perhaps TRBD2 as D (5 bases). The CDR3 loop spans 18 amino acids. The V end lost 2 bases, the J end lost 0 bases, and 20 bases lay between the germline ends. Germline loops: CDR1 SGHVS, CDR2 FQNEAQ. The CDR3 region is CASSLSSRGADGSYEQYF. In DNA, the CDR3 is TGTGCCAGCAGCTTATCCTCCCGGGGAGCGGACGGCTCCTACGAGCAGTACTTC.

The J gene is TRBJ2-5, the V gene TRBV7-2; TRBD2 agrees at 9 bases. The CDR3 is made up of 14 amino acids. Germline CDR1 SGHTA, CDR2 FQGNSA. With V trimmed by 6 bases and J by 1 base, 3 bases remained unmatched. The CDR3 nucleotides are TGTGCCAGCAGACAGACTAGCGGCCAAGAGACCCAGTACTTC. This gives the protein CASRQTSGQETQYF.

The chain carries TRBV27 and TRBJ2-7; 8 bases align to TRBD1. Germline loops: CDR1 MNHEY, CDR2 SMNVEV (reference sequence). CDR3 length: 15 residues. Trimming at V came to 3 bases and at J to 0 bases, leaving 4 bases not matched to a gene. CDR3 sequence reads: CASSLAGGGSYEQYF. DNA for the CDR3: TGTGCCAGCAGTTTGGCAGGGGGCGGCTCCTACGAGCAGTACTTC.

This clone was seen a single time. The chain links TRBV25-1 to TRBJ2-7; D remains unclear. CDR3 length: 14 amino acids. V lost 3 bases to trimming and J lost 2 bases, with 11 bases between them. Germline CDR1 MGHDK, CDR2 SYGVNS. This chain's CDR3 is CASSDLMPPYEQYF. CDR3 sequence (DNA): TGTGCCAGCAGTGATTTGATGCCCCCCTACGAGCAGTACTTC.

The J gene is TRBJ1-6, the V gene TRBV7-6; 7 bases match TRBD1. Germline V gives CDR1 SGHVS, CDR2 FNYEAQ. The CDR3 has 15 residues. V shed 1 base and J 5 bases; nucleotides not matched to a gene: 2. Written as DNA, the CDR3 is TGTGCCAGCAGCTTAGAGGGACAGAATAATTCACCCCTCCACTTT. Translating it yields CASSLEGQNNSPLHF.

CDR3 loop: CASRFRAGGAYEQYF. In nucleotides, the CDR3 is TGTGCCAGCAGATTTAGAGCGGGAGGAGCCTACGAGCAGTACTTC. This sequence joins TRBV5-8 and TRBJ2-7, with 9 bases fitting TRBD2. CDR1 SGHTS and CDR2 YDEGEE come from the germline V gene. The trim removed 5 bases at V and 2 bases at J, leaving 8 bases unmatched. CDR3 size: 15 residues.

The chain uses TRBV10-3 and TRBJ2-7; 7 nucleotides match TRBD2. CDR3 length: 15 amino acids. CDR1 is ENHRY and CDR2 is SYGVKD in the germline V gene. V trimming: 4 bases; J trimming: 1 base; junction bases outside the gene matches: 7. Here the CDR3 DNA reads TGTGCCATCAGTGTTGCGCCTAGCGGTTCCTACGAGCAGTACTTC. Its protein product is CAISVAPSGSYEQYF.

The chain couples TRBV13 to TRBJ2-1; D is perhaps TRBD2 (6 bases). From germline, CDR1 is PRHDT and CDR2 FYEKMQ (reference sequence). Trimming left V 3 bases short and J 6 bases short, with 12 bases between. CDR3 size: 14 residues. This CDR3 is CASSFVVEGNEQFF. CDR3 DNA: TGTGCCAGCAGCTTTGTGGTGGAGGGCAATGAGCAGTTCTTC.